What follows describes a single TCR beta chain. The data are from a study of OX40 agonist ivuxolimab in advanced cancers. Study-wide background: Ivuxolimab is an agonistic anti-OX40 (CD134) antibody, and patients were treated with it. Of the participants, under 50% had some prior anti-PD-1, anti-PD-L1 or anti-CTLA-4 therapy, which was allowed.

The method was immunoSEQ multiplex PCR; TCRdb's version includes in-frame clones alone and lacks a portion of them. Of fewer than 85,000 clones in the sample, under 90% were seen once. The V and J ends lost 11 bases and 4 bases respectively, with 20 bases between them. CDR1 and CDR2 from the germline V gene are MRHNA and SNTAGT. The CDR3 contains 15 residues. The source is an adult with an advanced solid tumor such as melanoma, head and neck, liver or kidney cancer. The specimen was CD4+ or CD8+ T cells sorted from blood, collected in a trial of the OX40 agonist ivuxolimab. The V call is TRBV6-4, the J call TRBJ2-2; a weak D match, TRBD2 (5 bases). The CDR3 here is CAPSEETVSTGELFF. The CDR3 DNA reads as TGTGCCCCTTCGGAGGAGACGGTGAGCACCGGGGAGCTGTTTTTT.